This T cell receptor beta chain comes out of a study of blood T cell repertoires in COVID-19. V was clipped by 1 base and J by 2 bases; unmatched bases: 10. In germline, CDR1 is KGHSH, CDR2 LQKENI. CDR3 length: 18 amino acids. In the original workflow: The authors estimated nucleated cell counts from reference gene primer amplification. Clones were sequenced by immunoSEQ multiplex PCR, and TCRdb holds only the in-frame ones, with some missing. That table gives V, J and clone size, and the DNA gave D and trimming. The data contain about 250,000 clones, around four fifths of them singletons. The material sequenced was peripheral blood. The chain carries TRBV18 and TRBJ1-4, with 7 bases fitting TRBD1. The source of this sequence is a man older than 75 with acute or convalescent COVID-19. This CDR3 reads CASSPLPAGTATNEKLFF. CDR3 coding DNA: TGTGCCAGCTCACCACTACCCGCGGGGACAGCGACTAATGAAAAACTGTTTTTT.